This T cell receptor beta chain was captured by sequencing in a study of T cells in tuberculosis. The study's findings and limits: The TCR-beta difference was not significant; alpha differences partly reflected length. Active tuberculosis TCR-alpha repertoires lay closer to GMM-specific TCRs than IGRA-negative controls, suggesting clonal expansion.

Profiled with immunoSEQ multiplex PCR; TCRdb holds only in-frame clones, not every one. The sample shows 20,000 to 25,000 clones, around 85% of them seen only once. The CDR3 loop spans 13 amino acids. Germline V gene data show CDR1 as SGHDT and CDR2 as YYEEEE. Trimming cost V 4 bases and J 8 bases, with 15 bases left between them. Time point here: new active TB diagnosis, blood taken before or within 7 days of starting treatment. A word on this clone: Its antigen is undetermined.

The receptor comes from an adult with tuberculosis. Sample: PBMCs, taken at tuberculosis diagnosis. The V call is TRBV5-6, the J call TRBJ1-1; D unresolved. This CDR3 is CASSLAVSGEAFF. DNA of the CDR3: TGTGCCAGCAGCCTCGCAGTGTCGGGGGAAGCTTTCTTT.